This record looks at one T cell receptor (beta chain) sequence and its context. Libraries were prepared by immunoSEQ multiplex PCR; TCRdb keeps only in-frame clonotypes and omits some of them. The sample holds approximately 80,000 clones, less than 95% seen once. The CDR3 runs to 14 residues. V was cut by 7 bases and J by 8 bases, with 20 bases left in between. Germline CDR1 ENHRY, CDR2 SYGVKD. The sample comes from a study of OX40 agonist ivuxolimab in advanced cancers. Blood specimens came from baseline, cycle 4 day 1, and cycle 7 day 1. This receptor was obtained from an adult with an advanced solid tumor such as melanoma, head and neck, liver or kidney cancer. Sequenced material: CD4+ or CD8+ T cells sorted from blood, taken in a trial of the OX40 agonist ivuxolimab. The J gene is TRBJ2-5, the V gene TRBV10-3, with a tentative D call TRBD1 (7 bases). This chain's CDR3 is CAITGDSAGQTQYF. The CDR3 DNA is TGTGCCATCACGGGGGACAGCGCCGGGCAAACCCAGTACTTC.